Listed here is a single TCR beta chain. As yet, its antigen is unknown. Germline values: CDR1 MRHNA, CDR2 SNTAGT. The CDR3 extends over 14 amino acids. V was clipped by 8 bases and J by 5 bases; unmatched bases: 9. This entry is derived from a study of cytomegalovirus exposure and HLA in healthy donors. Notes on the study in general: Rare sequences made up most TCRs, while some public TCRs were found in many donors. A later analysis reportedly identified an Asian-associated ancestry cluster as carrying fewer N-insertions than the 666-donor mean.

The study ran its PCR with 60 Vbeta and 13 Jbeta primers. Using immunoSEQ multiplex PCR, the repertoire was profiled, and TCRdb retains in-frame clones only, with some absent. The table shows more than 95,000 clones, with approximately 73% occurring only once. The sequencing input was PBMCs. This TCR derives from a man aged 60 to 75 in good health and CMV-seropositive. The chain is built from TRBV6-4 and TRBJ1-5; TRBD1 agrees at 7 bases. The CDR3 sequence is CASAPGQEYQPQHF. CDR3 nucleotide sequence: TGTGCCAGCGCGCCCGGACAGGAATATCAGCCCCAGCATTTT.